Each of the 30 T cell receptor beta chains below was sequenced from the same sample in a study of T cell repertoires in cytomegalovirus infection. MiXCR, run by TCRdb on the reads, gives a single entry per CDR3 protein. The profile shows about 680,000 distinct CDR3 sequences, approximately 24% of them singletons. The material sequenced was CD8+ T cells from PBMCs. All receptors derive from a human donor in good health (CMV status not recorded). Some clones in this sample may be carry-over from other donors' samples.

This clonotype was seen ten or more times. The rearrangement joins TRBV7-3 to TRBJ2-3; D possibly corresponds to TRBD1 (6 bases). This CDR3 region has 14 residues. Looked up from germline, CDR1 is SGHTA and CDR2 is FQGTGA. Trimming stripped 5 bases from V and 5 bases from J, with 14 bases between. The CDR3 coding sequence is TGTGCCAGCAGCCGAAACAGGGACGAAGATACGCAGTATTTT. Amino acid sequence: CASSRNRDEDTQYF.

This chain connects TRBV6-2 or TRBV6-3 to TRBJ1-6; D ambiguous. Germline V gives CDR1 MNHEY, CDR2 SVGEGT. V lost 4 bases and J lost 10, with 14 bases in between. The CDR3 extends over 14 amino acids. CDR3 amino acids: CASSSDQRRSPLHF. In DNA, the CDR3 is TGTGCCAGCAGTTCCGACCAGAGGAGGTCACCCCTCCACTTT.

The chain is built from TRBV9 and TRBJ2-5; the match to TRBD2 covers 11 bases. The germline CDR1 and CDR2 sequences are SGDLS and YYNGEE. The CDR3 extends over 15 amino acids. V was pared by 3 bases and J by 5 bases, with 6 bases of the junction left unmatched. DNA for the CDR3: TGTGCCAGCAGCGAATATAGCGGGGGGGCGGAGACCCAGTACTTC. This codes for CASSEYSGGAETQYF.

The chain uses TRBV28 and TRBJ2-7, with D possibly matching TRBD1 (5 bases). The CDR3 runs 14 residues. With 6 bases removed from V and 1 base from J, the gap between germline ends came to 13 bases. Looked up from germline, CDR1 is MDHEN and CDR2 is SYDVKM. The CDR3 protein is CASRPIQGSYEQYF. The CDR3 nucleotides are TGTGCCAGCAGGCCTATCCAGGGTTCCTACGAGCAGTACTTC.

This clonotype was found a few times. This rearrangement joins TRBV25-1 to TRBJ2-1, with 10 bases aligning to TRBD1. Germline assignment: CDR1 MGHDK and CDR2 SYGVNS. The CDR3 has 14 amino acids. J lost 7 bases, V lost 5 bases, and 5 bases had no gene match. As DNA, the CDR3 is TGTGCCAGCAGTTTGGGACAGGGGTTTAATGAGCAGTTCTTC. Protein product: CASSLGQGFNEQFF.

This clonotype was counted only a few times. CDR3 protein: CAISESGAYSYNEQFF. DNA of the CDR3: TGTGCCATCAGTGAGTCGGGGGCGTATTCCTACAATGAGCAGTTCTTC. This chain uses TRBV10-3 with TRBJ2-1, with D tentatively TRBD1 (6 bases). V was pared by 0 bases and J by 1 base, with 10 bases between. The CDR3 loop spans 16 amino acids. Germline V lookup: CDR1 ENHRY, CDR2 SYGVKD.

This chain connects TRBV7-9 to TRBJ2-7; D gene uncertain. Trimming took off 4 bases at V and 3 bases at J, with 13 bases between the two ends. Looked up from germline, CDR1 is SEHNR and CDR2 is FQNEAQ (reference sequence). CDR3 length equals 14 residues. The CDR3 is CASSSGQVSYEQYF. The CDR3 DNA follows: TGTGCCAGCAGCTCCGGGCAGGTGAGCTACGAGCAGTACTTC.

The rearrangement joins TRBV20-1 to TRBJ1-2, with TRBD1 matching 8 bases. CDR3 length equals 14 residues. V gave up 0 bases and J gave up 4 bases; unmatched junction bases: 4. Germline loops: CDR1 DFQATT, CDR2 SNEGSKA (reference sequence). CDR3 in DNA: TGCAGTGCTAGAGAAACAGGGGGGTTCTATGGCTACACCTTC. This codes for CSARETGGFYGYTF.

This clonotype has just a few counts. The chain recombines TRBV25-1 with TRBJ2-2; D gene unclear. CDR3 length: 12 amino acids. V lost 1 base and J 4 bases, leaving 1 base between the germline ends. Looked up from germline, CDR1 is MGHDK and CDR2 is SYGVNS. CDR3 in amino acids: CASSEFTGELFF. CDR3 coding DNA: TGTGCCAGCAGTGAATTCACCGGGGAGCTGTTTTTT.

The rearrangement uses TRBV20-1 and TRBJ2-5, with TRBD2 matching over 10 bases. V was clipped by 4 bases and J by 5 bases; unmatched bases: 10. CDR3 length equals 15 residues. In germline, CDR1 is DFQATT, CDR2 SNEGSKA (reference sequence). In DNA form, the CDR3 reads TGCAGTGCTAAAACAATAGCGGGGGGTCTCGAGACCCAGTACTTC. Translation gives CSAKTIAGGLETQYF.

This clonotype was observed a handful of times. This chain joins TRBV28 and TRBJ2-1; D gene ambiguous. Trimming pared 5 bases from V and 7 bases from J, leaving 9 bases between. The CDR3 extends over 12 amino acids. Per germline, CDR1 MDHEN and CDR2 SYDVKM. As DNA, the CDR3 is TGTGCCAGCAGTAGCCCGGCTAATGAGCAGTTCTTC. Translation gives CASSSPANEQFF.

The chain employs TRBV6-2 or TRBV6-3 and TRBJ1-2; no reliable D call. The CDR3 totals 15 residues. Germline V lookup: CDR1 MNHEY, CDR2 SVGEGT. Trimming took 4 bases from V and 6 from J, leaving 18 bases between them. Written as DNA, the CDR3 is TGTGCCAGCAGTTTAGACCCCCTCGTCAGAGATGGCTACACCTTC. Protein sequence: CASSLDPLVRDGYTF.

This clonotype was observed a handful of times. The chain employs TRBV29-1 and TRBJ1-1; possibly TRBD1 for D (5 bases). Trimming shortened V by 4 bases and J by 6 bases, and 15 bases separated the two germline ends. The CDR3 is made up of 13 amino acids. Per germline, CDR1 SQVTM and CDR2 ANQGSEA. The CDR3 DNA follows: TGCAGCGTTGTGGGGGGAGGGGTCGCTGAAGCTTTCTTT. Its translation: CSVVGGGVAEAFF.

This clonotype appeared many times. CDR3 sequence reads: CASSQDLWGNTEAFF. As DNA, the CDR3 is TGTGCCAGCAGCCAAGATTTGTGGGGGAACACTGAAGCTTTCTTT. The chain uses TRBV4-2 and TRBJ1-1; the D is unclear. The V end was cut by 0 bases, the J end by 1 base, with 9 bases between. Germline V gives CDR1 LGHNA, CDR2 YNFKEQ. The CDR3 has 15 amino acids.

The J gene is TRBJ1-1, the V gene TRBV6-5; no reliable D call. The CDR3 contains 13 residues. V was shortened by 0 bases and J by 7 bases, with 9 bases between the two germline ends. CDR1 is MNHEY, CDR2 SVGAGI, per germline. The CDR3 loop is CASSYSYYSEAFF. CDR3 coding DNA: TGTGCCAGCAGTTACTCATATTACAGTGAAGCTTTCTTT.

This clonotype showed up many times. This chain uses TRBV5-6 with TRBJ2-3; D might be TRBD1 or TRBD2, each matching 5 bases. CDR1 and CDR2 (germline): SGHDT, YYEEEE. The CDR3 is made up of 14 amino acids. The V end was cut by 3 bases, the J end by 1 base, with 9 bases between. Here the CDR3 DNA reads TGTGCCAGCAGCTGGGGACGGGGCACAGATACGCAGTATTTT. Its protein product is CASSWGRGTDTQYF.

V gene TRBV2 combines with J gene TRBJ2-3, with 11 bases that match TRBD2. Germline CDR1 and CDR2: SNHLY and FYNNEI. The trim removed 3 bases at V and 5 bases at J, leaving 4 bases unmatched. CDR3 length equals 15 residues. CDR3 coding DNA: TGTGCCAGCAGTGATATAGCGGGGGGGGAAGATACGCAGTATTTT. This sequence encodes CASSDIAGGEDTQYF.

This clonotype was recorded at least ten times. The genes are TRBV7-9 and TRBJ2-4, with a tentative D call TRBD1 (6 bases). The V and J ends lost 4 bases and 1 base respectively, with 17 bases between them. This CDR3 contains 17 residues. CDR1 and CDR2 from the germline V gene are SEHNR and FQNEAQ (reference sequence). In DNA, the CDR3 is TGTGCCAGCAGCTCTGAACAGGGTTCTAGGGCCAAAAACATTCAGTACTTC. Translation gives CASSSEQGSRAKNIQYF.

This clonotype was picked up a small number of times. This chain uses TRBV9 with TRBJ1-1, with unresolved D. CDR3 size: 13 residues. V was shortened by 0 bases and J by 2 bases, with 5 bases between the two germline ends. The germline CDR1 and CDR2 sequences are SGDLS and YYNGEE. CDR3 sequence (DNA): TGTGCCAGCAGCGTAGTACCTAACACTGAAGCTTTCTTT. This translates into CASSVVPNTEAFF.

This clonotype showed up just a few times. This chain links TRBV15 with TRBJ2-2, with D possibly called TRBD1 or TRBD2 (5 bases each). Germline CDR1 reads LNHNV; CDR2 reads YYDKDF (reference sequence). V lost 5 bases and J lost 1, with 20 bases in between. The CDR3 consists of 18 residues. CDR3: CATSLSVEGRMNTGELFF. The DNA for the CDR3 is TGTGCCACCAGCCTATCTGTTGAGGGACGGATGAACACCGGGGAGCTGTTTTTT.

This clonotype has a handful of counts. V is TRBV20-1 and J is TRBJ1-2; 7 nucleotides line up with TRBD1. CDR3 length: 12 amino acids. V gave up 2 bases and J gave up 7 bases; unmatched junction bases: 4. CDR1 and CDR2 (germline): DFQATT, SNEGSKA (reference sequence). The CDR3: CSARTGEVGYTF. The CDR3 bases are TGCAGTGCTAGAACAGGGGAGGTTGGCTACACCTTC.

Of note for this clonotype: A read error may explain this, as a much larger clone is one base away. The chain combines TRBV7-3 with TRBJ2-5; TRBD1 matches at 10 bases. Unmatched junction bases numbered 9, after V lost 5 bases and J lost 3 bases. The CDR3 length is 16 residues. Germline V gives CDR1 SGHTA, CDR2 FQGTGA. The CDR3 coding sequence is TGTGCCAGCAGCCCGGACTGGGACAGGGGAAAAGAGACCCAGTACTTC. Residues: CASSPDWDRGKETQYF.

This clonotype was picked up many times. This rearrangement joins TRBV7-9 to TRBJ2-6; D ambiguous. This CDR3 comprises 16 residues. Trimming pared 4 bases from V and 0 bases from J, leaving 10 bases between. Germline loops: CDR1 SEHNR, CDR2 FQNEAQ (reference sequence). The chain's CDR3 is CASSSAGRSGANVLTF. The DNA of the CDR3 is TGTGCCAGCAGCTCGGCAGGTCGCTCTGGGGCCAACGTCCTGACTTTC.

On this clonotype: A much more abundant neighbour one base away suggests this may be a read error. V gene TRBV7-9 combines with J gene TRBJ2-5; the D is unclear. Trimming stripped 6 bases from V and 4 bases from J, with 18 bases between. Germline values: CDR1 SEHNR, CDR2 FQNEAQ (reference sequence). The CDR3 covers 15 residues. In nucleotides, the CDR3 is TGTGCCAGCAGTCATCTGGACGCCCCACGAGAGACCCAGTACTTC. This gives the protein CASSHLDAPRETQYF.

This clonotype was seen repeatedly, ten times or more. This sequence joins TRBV19 and TRBJ2-1; no reliable D call. Trimming cost V 10 bases and J 2 bases, with 9 bases left between them. The CDR3 is 12 residues long. The germline V gene has CDR1 LNHDA and CDR2 SQIVND (reference sequence). As DNA, the CDR3 is TGTGCCACACTGGGGACCTACAATGAGCAGTTCTTC. This translates into CATLGTYNEQFF.

This chain joins TRBV28 and TRBJ2-1, with D maybe TRBD1 (5 bases). Germline V CDR1 and CDR2: MDHEN, SYDVKM. Between the trimmed V and J ends, which lost 7 bases and 6 bases, there was a span of 13 bases. CDR3 length: 13 residues. In DNA, the CDR3 is TGTGCCAGCAATCTAGGGGTTACCAATGAGCAGTTCTTC. Amino acid sequence: CASNLGVTNEQFF.

The chain uses TRBV28 and TRBJ1-5; D remains ambiguous. The germline V gene has CDR1 MDHEN and CDR2 SYDVKM. V was shortened by 0 bases and J by 5 bases, with 8 bases between the two germline ends. This CDR3 has 14 residues. The CDR3 sequence is CASSLWGIDQPQHF. The CDR3 coding sequence is TGTGCCAGCAGTTTATGGGGGATCGATCAGCCCCAGCATTTT.

This clonotype has at least ten counts. The J gene is TRBJ1-5, the V gene TRBV19, with TRBD1 matching 8 bases. The CDR3 extends over 14 amino acids. Trimming removed 4 bases from V and 4 bases from J; junction bases left unmatched: 3. The germline gives CDR1 LNHDA, CDR2 SQIVND (reference sequence). CDR3 loop: CASSTRQGNQPQHF. The CDR3 bases are TGTGCCAGTAGTACCCGACAGGGGAATCAGCCCCAGCATTTT.

This clonotype was counted only a few times. The J gene is TRBJ2-2, the V gene TRBV28; D call uncertain. Germline V lookup: CDR1 MDHEN, CDR2 SYDVKM. The CDR3 sequence is 11 residues long. Trimming cost V 10 bases and J 4 bases, with 7 bases left between them. CDR3 coding DNA: TGTGCCACCTTAGCCACCGGGGAGCTGTTTTTT. Translated: CATLATGELFF.

This clonotype was seen only a few times. This sequence joins TRBV6-2 or TRBV6-3 and TRBJ2-1; no firm D call. The CDR3 loop spans 13 amino acids. Trimming shortened V by 5 bases and J by 5 bases, and 10 bases separated the two germline ends. Germline V lookup: CDR1 MNHEY, CDR2 SVGEGT. The CDR3 spells CASSPRKDNEQFF. CDR3 in DNA: TGTGCCAGCAGTCCACGAAAAGACAATGAGCAGTTCTTC.